This TCR beta chain was sequenced during a study of cytomegalovirus exposure and HLA in healthy donors. The study's findings and limits: First-cohort TCR clusters tended to co-occur in the approximately 120 validation repertoires, a later analysis found. Specificity of three CMV-associated chains for CMV antigens was verified in vitro. Most TCR sequences were seen very rarely across donors, but some public TCRs occurred in many.

Sequencing used immunoSEQ multiplex PCR; TCRdb keeps in-frame clones, though not all of them. The table lists tens of thousands of clones, nearly 95% of them singletons, with 1.5% to 1.9% in the top ten. While the first cohort had 700 or so subjects, the donors belonged to the separate validation cohort of over a hundred subjects. With respect to this clone: The target antigen is unknown.

The germline V gene has CDR1 SGHRS and CDR2 YFSETQ. Trimming pared 4 bases from V and 9 bases from J, leaving 23 bases between. The CDR3 totals 15 residues. The V call is TRBV5-1, the J call TRBJ2-7; perhaps TRBD2 as D (5 bases). The receptor was isolated from a man between 18 and 29 years old in good health and CMV-seropositive. The sequencing input was PBMCs. CDR3 amino acids: CASSPEAGLLRGQYF. In nucleotides, the CDR3 is TGCGCCAGCAGCCCGGAGGCGGGTCTCCTACGAGGGCAGTACTTC.